This TCR beta chain was profiled in a study of T cell repertoires in cytomegalovirus infection. As for the study in general: CMV infection plus the matching HLA type was flagged by public TCR beta signatures. Study outcomes and limitations: There were carriers of CMV plus the relevant HLA, and cumulative public TCR beta family frequency identified them. The study found HLA-C-restricted CMV-specific TCR beta clonotypes dominating the ex vivo response.

Germline-derived CDR1 and CDR2 are KGHSH and LQKENI. CDR3 length equals 13 residues. Trimming shortened V by 0 bases and J by 2 bases, and 4 bases separated the two germline ends. MiXCR, run by TCRdb on the reads, gives a single entry per CDR3 protein. Among 150,000 or so distinct CDR3 sequences listed, less than 25% were seen once. Note on this clonotype: Its antigen is currently unknown.

The specimen was PBMCs. This rearrangement joins TRBV18 to TRBJ2-5; the D is unclear. This clonotype was sampled from a human donor in good health (CMV status not recorded). Some clones in this sample may be carry-over from other donors' samples. The CDR3 DNA is TGTGCCAGCTCACCACCGGGTCAAGAGACCCAGTACTTC. Its protein product is CASSPPGQETQYF. Filled out from reference TRBV18 and TRBJ2-5, the complete variable domain reads NAGVMQNPRHLVRRRGQEARLRCSPMKGHSHVYWYRQLPEEGLKFMVYLQKENIIDESGMPKERFSAEFPKEGPSILRIQQVVRGDSAAYFCASSPPGQETQYFGPGTRLLVL.